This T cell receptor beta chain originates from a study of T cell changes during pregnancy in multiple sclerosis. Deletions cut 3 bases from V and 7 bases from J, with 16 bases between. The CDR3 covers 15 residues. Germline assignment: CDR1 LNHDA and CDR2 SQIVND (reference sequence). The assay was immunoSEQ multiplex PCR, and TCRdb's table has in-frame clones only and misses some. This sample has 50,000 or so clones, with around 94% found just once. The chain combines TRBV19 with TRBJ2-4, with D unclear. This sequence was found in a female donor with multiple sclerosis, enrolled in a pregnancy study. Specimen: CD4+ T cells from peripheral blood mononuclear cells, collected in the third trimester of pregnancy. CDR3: CASSMVLWAPNIQYF. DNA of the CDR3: TGTGCCAGTAGTATGGTTTTGTGGGCCCCCAACATTCAGTACTTC.